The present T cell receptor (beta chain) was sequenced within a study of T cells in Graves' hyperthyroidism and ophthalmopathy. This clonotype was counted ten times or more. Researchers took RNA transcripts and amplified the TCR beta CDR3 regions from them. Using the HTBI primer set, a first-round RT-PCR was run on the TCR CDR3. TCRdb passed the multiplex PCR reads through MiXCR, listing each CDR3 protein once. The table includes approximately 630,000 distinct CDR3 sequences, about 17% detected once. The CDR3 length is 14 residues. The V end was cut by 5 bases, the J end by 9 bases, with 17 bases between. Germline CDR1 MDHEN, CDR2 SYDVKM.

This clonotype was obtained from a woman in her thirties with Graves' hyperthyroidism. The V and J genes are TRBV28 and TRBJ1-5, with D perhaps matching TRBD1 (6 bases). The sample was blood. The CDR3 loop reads CASSLTDGGAPQHF. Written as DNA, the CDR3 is TGTGCCAGCAGTCTAACGGACGGGGGGGCGCCCCAGCATTTT. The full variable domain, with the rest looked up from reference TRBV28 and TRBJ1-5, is DVKVTQSSRYLVKRTGEKVFLECVQDMDHENMFWYRQDPGLGLRLIYFSYDVKMKEKGDIPEGYSVSREKKERFSLILESASTNQTSMYLCASSLTDGGAPQHFGDGTRLSIL.